This T cell receptor beta chain was recovered during a study of T cells in Graves' hyperthyroidism and ophthalmopathy. This clonotype was observed a few times. Looked up from germline, CDR1 is LGHNA and CDR2 is YNFKEQ. V dropped 0 bases and J dropped 0 bases, with 9 bases sitting between them. The CDR3 length is 17 residues. RNA transcripts gave rise to amplified TCR beta CDR3 regions. First-round RT-PCR with HTBI primers amplified the TCR CDR3 region. Using its own MiXCR run on the multiplex PCR reads, TCRdb lists one record per CDR3 protein. The sample has approximately 690,000 distinct CDR3 sequences; 13% to 15% are singletons.

This receptor was obtained from a woman in her 50s with Graves' ophthalmopathy. This chain joins TRBV4-2 and TRBJ2-6; TRBD1 might be the D (5 bases). Sequencing was carried out using blood. CDR3 in amino acids: CASSQDDRSSGANVLTF. DNA for the CDR3: TGTGCCAGCAGCCAAGACGACAGAAGCTCTGGGGCCAACGTCCTGACTTTC.